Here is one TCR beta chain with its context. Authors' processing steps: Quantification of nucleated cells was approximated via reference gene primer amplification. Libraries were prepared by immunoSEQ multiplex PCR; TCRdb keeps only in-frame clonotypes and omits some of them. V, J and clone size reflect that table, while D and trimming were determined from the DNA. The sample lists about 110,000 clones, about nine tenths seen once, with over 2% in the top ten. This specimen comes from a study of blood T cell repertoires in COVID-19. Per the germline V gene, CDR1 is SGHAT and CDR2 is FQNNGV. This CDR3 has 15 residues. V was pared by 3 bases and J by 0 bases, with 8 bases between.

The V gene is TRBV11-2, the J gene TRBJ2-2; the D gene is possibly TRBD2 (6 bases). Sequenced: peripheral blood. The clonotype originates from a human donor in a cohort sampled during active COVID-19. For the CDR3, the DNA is TGTGCCAGCAGCTTTCGGGGGACGAACACCGGGGAGCTGTTTTTT. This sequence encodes CASSFRGTNTGELFF.